This paragraph reports one T cell receptor beta chain. Its target is not known. The data were obtained in a study of T cell responses to AZD1222 COVID-19 vaccine. Germline loops: CDR1 SGHRS, CDR2 YFSETQ. J gave up 5 bases and V 4 bases, and 10 bases lay outside the gene matches. This CDR3 region has 16 residues. Study outcomes and limitations: Most donors were white British and more were female, and clonal diversity was possibly underestimated.

Clones were sequenced by immunoSEQ multiplex PCR, and TCRdb holds only the in-frame ones, with some missing. Of 150,000 to 200,000 clones listed, 85% to 95% are singletons. The rearrangement links TRBV5-1 to TRBJ2-5; TRBD1 matches 11 bases. The source was peripheral blood, collected on day 0 of AZD1222 vaccination. The TCR was taken from an adult in good health. The CDR3 DNA reads as TGCGCCAGCAGCCCGGACCTTCGGACAGGGGGCGAGACCCAGTACTTC. It specifies CASSPDLRTGGETQYF.